Reported below is one T cell receptor beta chain. Its matching antigen is unknown. This sample stems from a study of T-cell reconstitution after alpha-beta-depleted transplantation in children. Unmatched junction bases numbered 15, after V lost 2 bases and J lost 5 bases. The CDR3 extends over 17 amino acids. CDR1 and CDR2 from the germline V gene are SQVTM and ANQGSEA. Points from the study as a whole: Some patients showed high day-60 TCRbeta diversity, which derived from surviving recipient T cells and thymic progenitors. Newly produced T cells mostly provided counts and TCRbeta diversity after one year, as hyperexpanded clones declined. Alpha-beta T cells about two months after transplant reportedly derived from several hundred expanded graft clones.

Unique molecular identifiers were used in preparing the TCRbeta library. TCRdb redid the calling of the PCR reads with MiXCR, one entry per CDR3 protein. Here the sample spans about 830,000 distinct CDR3 sequences, around 17% being singletons. This chain connects TRBV29-1 to TRBJ2-7; 10 bases are shared with TRBD2. This TCR was recovered from a male patient under 18 who had a stem cell transplant for acute lymphoblastic leukemia, so the T cells may come from the graft donor. The sequencing used PBMCs, mostly from graft donor cells, collected 360 days after TCRalphabeta/CD19-depleted stem cell transplant. The CDR3 here is CSVELWESGRDSNEQYF. The CDR3 DNA reads as TGCAGCGTTGAATTGTGGGAAAGCGGGAGGGATTCCAACGAGCAGTACTTC.